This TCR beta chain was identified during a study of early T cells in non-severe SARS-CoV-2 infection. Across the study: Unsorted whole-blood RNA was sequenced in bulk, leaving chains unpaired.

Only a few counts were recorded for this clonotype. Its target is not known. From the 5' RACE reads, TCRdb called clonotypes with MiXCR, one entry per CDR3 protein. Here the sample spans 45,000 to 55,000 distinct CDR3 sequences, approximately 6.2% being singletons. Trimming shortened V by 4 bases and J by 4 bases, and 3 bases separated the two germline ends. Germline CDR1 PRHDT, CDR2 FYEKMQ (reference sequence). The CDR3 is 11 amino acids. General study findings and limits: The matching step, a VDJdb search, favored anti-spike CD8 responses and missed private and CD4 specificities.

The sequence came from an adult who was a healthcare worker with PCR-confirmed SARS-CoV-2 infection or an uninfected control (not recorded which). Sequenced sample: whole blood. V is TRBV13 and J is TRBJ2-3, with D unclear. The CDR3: CASSYADTQYF. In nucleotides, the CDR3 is TGTGCCAGCAGCTACGCAGATACGCAGTATTTT.